The 25 T cell receptor beta chains below all came from one sample that was sequenced in a study of cytomegalovirus exposure and HLA in healthy donors. Use of 60 Vbeta and 13 Jbeta primers characterized the PCR. Sequenced by immunoSEQ multiplex PCR; TCRdb stores in-frame clones only, minus some. The sample shows over 150,000 clones, around 80% of them seen only once. The sequencing sample was made of PBMCs. The receptors come from a woman under 40 in good health and CMV-seropositive.

This chain joins TRBV5-1 and TRBJ1-2; TRBD1 might be the D (5 bases). Trimming shortened V by 4 bases and J by 8 bases, and 18 bases separated the two germline ends. Germline CDR1 reads SGHRS; CDR2 reads YFSETQ. The CDR3 has 14 residues. CDR3 in amino acids: CASSPNGGVRGYTF. CDR3 DNA: TGCGCCAGCAGCCCCAATGGGGGGGTAAGGGGCTACACCTTC.

This clone was observed a single time. The chain combines TRBV7-3 with TRBJ2-5; 9 bases align to TRBD1. Germline assignment: CDR1 SGHTA and CDR2 FQGTGA. CDR3 size: 13 residues. Trimming took 6 bases from V and 5 from J; bases not matched to a gene: 4. CDR3 sequence reads: CASSIDRGETQYF. The CDR3 nucleotides are TGTGCCAGCAGTATCGACAGGGGGGAGACCCAGTACTTC. The full variable domain, its missing parts supplied by reference TRBV7-3 and TRBJ2-5, is GAGVSQTPSNKVTEKGKYVELRCDPISGHTALYWYRQSLGQGPEFLIYFQGTGAADDSGLPNDRFFAVRPEGSVSTLKIQRTERGDSAVYLCASSIDRGETQYFGPGTRLLVL.

V gene TRBV4-2 combines with J gene TRBJ1-6; D unresolved. With 2 bases removed from V and 9 bases from J, the gap between germline ends came to 8 bases. CDR1 LGHNA and CDR2 YNFKEQ come from the germline V gene. The CDR3 is 13 residues long. CDR3 coding DNA: TGTGCCAGCAGCCAAAAGAGAGGTTCACCCCTCCACTTT. It translates to CASSQKRGSPLHF.

The chain is built from TRBV5-4 and TRBJ2-3, with a tentative D call TRBD2 (6 bases). The CDR3 totals 14 residues. The V end lost 2 bases, the J end lost 4 bases, and 11 bases lay between the germline ends. Germline CDR1 and CDR2: SGHNT and YYREEE (reference sequence). CDR3 coding DNA: TGTGCCAGCAGCTTACGGCCGGGGGCAGATACGCAGTATTTT. Translating it yields CASSLRPGADTQYF.

The chain couples TRBV7-2 to TRBJ2-2; D is perhaps TRBD2 (7 bases). V gave up 1 base and J gave up 6 bases, with 12 bases separating them. The germline V gene has CDR1 SGHTA and CDR2 FQGNSA. The CDR3 spans 15 residues. This chain's CDR3 is CASSLGGGVPGELFF. The CDR3 DNA reads TGTGCCAGCAGCTTAGGAGGGGGGGTCCCCGGGGAGCTGTTTTTT.

The chain joins TRBV19 to TRBJ2-5, with TRBD2 as a possible D gene (6 bases). The V end lost 5 bases, the J end lost 2 bases, and 6 bases lay between the germline ends. This CDR3 region has 12 residues. Looked up from germline, CDR1 is LNHDA and CDR2 is SQIVND (reference sequence). The CDR3 coding sequence is TGTGCCAGTAGTGGACTACAAGAGACCCAGTACTTC. This encodes CASSGLQETQYF. The full variable domain, in which reference TRBV19 and TRBJ2-5 provide the parts outside the CDR3, is DGGITQSPKYLFRKEGQNVTLSCEQNLNHDAMYWYRQDPGQGLRLIYYSQIVNDFQKGDIAEGYSVSREKKESFPLTVTSAQKNPTAFYLCASSGLQETQYFGPGTRLLVL.

This clone was recorded once. The V gene is TRBV30, the J gene TRBJ1-5, with D perhaps matching TRBD1 (6 bases). The ends were cut back, 0 bases at V and 7 bases at J, with 10 bases in the middle. CDR3 length: 13 residues. The germline V gene has CDR1 GTSNPN and CDR2 SVGIG (reference sequence). The CDR3 loop reads CAWSVEGDQPQHF. The CDR3 DNA reads as TGTGCCTGGAGTGTAGAGGGGGACCAGCCCCAGCATTTT.

The chain joins TRBV18 to TRBJ1-1; no clear D gene. V lost 3 bases and J lost 4, with 12 bases in between. Germline-derived CDR1 and CDR2 are KGHSH and LQKENI. CDR3 size: 14 residues. CDR3 loop: CASSPGGDGTEAFF. The CDR3 DNA reads as TGTGCCAGCTCACCGGGAGGTGACGGCACTGAAGCTTTCTTT.

V usage is TRBV14 and J usage is TRBJ2-2, with 7 bases identical to TRBD2. The J segment lost 3 bases and the V segment lost 3 bases, leaving 4 bases of the junction unmatched. The germline CDR1 and CDR2 sequences are SGHDN and FVKESK. The CDR3 is 15 residues long. The CDR3 protein is CASSQMLADTGELFF. CDR3 bases: TGTGCCAGCAGCCAGATGCTAGCGGACACCGGGGAGCTGTTTTTT.

The J gene is TRBJ1-2, the V gene TRBV6-5, with unresolved D. This CDR3 spans 15 amino acids. V lost 0 bases, J lost 0 bases, and 8 bases lay in between. Germline CDR1 reads MNHEY; CDR2 reads SVGAGI. The CDR3 protein is CASSYSAGSNYGYTF. The CDR3 bases are TGTGCCAGCAGTTACTCGGCGGGATCTAACTATGGCTACACCTTC.

The sample holds a few counts of this clone. The rearrangement uses TRBV7-9 and TRBJ2-1; 12 bases are a match to TRBD2. Looked up from germline, CDR1 is SEHNR and CDR2 is FQNEAQ (reference sequence). Trimming took 3 bases from V and 5 from J; bases not matched to a gene: 5. This CDR3 comprises 16 residues. The CDR3 here is CASSFGLAGPDNEQFF. Here the CDR3 DNA reads TGTGCCAGCAGCTTTGGACTAGCGGGGCCAGACAATGAGCAGTTCTTC.

CDR3 loop: CASSLAARVEGYTF. DNA for the CDR3: TGCGCCAGCAGCTTGGCCGCCAGGGTGGAAGGCTACACCTTC. This sequence joins TRBV5-1 and TRBJ1-2, with D perhaps TRBD1 (5 bases). Per the germline V gene, CDR1 is SGHRS and CDR2 is YFSETQ. Trimming cost V 0 bases and J 8 bases, with 14 bases left between them. The CDR3 runs to 14 residues.

The J gene is TRBJ1-5, the V gene TRBV2, with 9 bases matching TRBD1. V lost 6 bases, J lost 5 bases, and 11 bases stayed unmatched. Germline CDR1 reads SNHLY; CDR2 reads FYNNEI. The CDR3 contains 16 residues. DNA for the CDR3: TGTGCCAGCAGCCGTGGCTTCACAGGGGGCGATCAGCCCCAGCATTTT. Its translation: CASSRGFTGGDQPQHF.

This clone turned up a few times. The chain is built from TRBV7-3 and TRBJ2-2; weak D call: TRBD1 (5 bases). Germline V gives CDR1 SGHTA, CDR2 FQGTGA. V lost 4 bases and J 3 bases, leaving 9 bases between the germline ends. This CDR3 is 14 amino acids long. The CDR3 coding sequence is TGTGCCAGCAGCTGGCAGGGATACACCGGGGAGCTGTTTTTT. It specifies CASSWQGYTGELFF.

J is TRBJ2-3 and V is TRBV19; TRBD2 matches 7 bases. This CDR3 has 14 amino acids. Germline-derived CDR1 and CDR2 are LNHDA and SQIVND (reference sequence). Losses at the gene ends were 4 bases for V and 4 bases for J; bases not matched to a gene: 5. The CDR3 sequence: CASSKWEGADTQYF. As DNA, the CDR3 is TGTGCCAGTAGTAAATGGGAGGGAGCAGATACGCAGTATTTT.

This clone was found once. The rearrangement joins TRBV7-9 to TRBJ1-2; D call uncertain. The CDR3 length is 15 residues. CDR1 and CDR2 from the germline V gene are SEHNR and FQNEAQ (reference sequence). The germline V and J ends were trimmed by 5 bases and 6 bases, with 19 bases remaining between them. CDR3 region: CASSRVLGEDHGYTF. The CDR3 nucleotides are TGTGCCAGCAGCCGCGTTCTCGGAGAAGACCATGGCTACACCTTC.

This clone was detected once. The V call is TRBV6-6, the J call TRBJ2-7; D is possibly TRBD2 (6 bases). Germline CDR1 reads MNHNY; CDR2 reads SVGAGI (reference sequence). The CDR3 spans 15 residues. Trimming took off 5 bases at V and 3 bases at J, with 17 bases between the two ends. CDR3 nucleotides: TGTGCCAGCAGTCCCCAGGGAGGATCTTTCTACGAGCAGTACTTC. Translation: CASSPQGGSFYEQYF.

V is TRBV19 and J is TRBJ1-3; no reliable D call. CDR1 and CDR2 from the germline V gene are LNHDA and SQIVND (reference sequence). CDR3 size: 13 residues. V was shortened by 7 bases and J by 0 bases, with 7 bases between the two germline ends. CDR3 sequence reads: CASKESSGNTIYF. In nucleotides, the CDR3 is TGTGCCAGTAAGGAGAGCTCTGGAAACACCATATATTTT.

A single count supports this clone. The V call is TRBV6-4, the J call TRBJ1-1; perhaps TRBD1 as D (5 bases). Trimming pared 2 bases from V and 4 bases from J, leaving 20 bases between. Looked up from germline, CDR1 is MRHNA and CDR2 is SNTAGT. The CDR3 spans 17 residues. The CDR3 loop reads CASSDMGQVRSGTEAFF. As DNA, the CDR3 is TGTGCCAGCAGTGACATGGGGCAGGTACGGTCGGGCACTGAAGCTTTCTTT.

The CDR3 here is CSVDQGGSYGYTF. In DNA, the CDR3 is TGCAGCGTTGATCAGGGTGGTAGCTATGGCTACACCTTC. This chain links TRBV29-1 with TRBJ1-2; a weak D match, TRBD1 (5 bases). Germline loops: CDR1 SQVTM, CDR2 ANQGSEA. CDR3 length equals 13 residues. The ends were cut back, 3 bases at V and 4 bases at J, with 12 bases in the middle.

V and J are TRBV10-3 and TRBJ2-1, with 7 nucleotides matching TRBD1. This CDR3 region has 13 residues. V lost 7 bases to trimming and J lost 4 bases; unmatched junction nucleotides: 4. CDR1 ENHRY and CDR2 SYGVKD come from the germline V gene. CDR3 DNA: TGTGCCATCAAGGGGACAGATTACAATGAGCAGTTCTTC. This translates into CAIKGTDYNEQFF.

V and J are TRBV28 and TRBJ2-1, with TRBD2 matching over 7 bases. V was pared by 6 bases and J by 15 bases, with 14 bases of the junction left unmatched. The CDR3 sequence is 13 residues long. Germline CDR1 MDHEN, CDR2 SYDVKM. CDR3 bases: TGTGCCAGCAGCTCCCCCGTGGGGGAGGGGTGGTTCTTC. Translation gives CASSSPVGEGWFF.

This clone was counted a single time. The CDR3 DNA reads TGCAGCGTGAACCGGGGACAGGGAATCGCTACGCAGTATTTT. Protein: CSVNRGQGIATQYF. The chain carries TRBV29-1 and TRBJ2-3, with TRBD1 matching 9 bases. This CDR3 has 14 residues. Germline lookup yields CDR1 SQVTM and CDR2 ANQGSEA. The V and J ends lost 6 bases and 8 bases, in that order; junction bases with no gene match: 12.

The chain joins TRBV7-9 to TRBJ1-1, with 7 bases lining up with TRBD1. The germline V gene encodes CDR1 SEHNR and CDR2 FQNEAQ (reference sequence). Unmatched junction bases numbered 6, after V lost 4 bases and J lost 1 base. The CDR3 covers 15 residues. The CDR3, as DNA: TGTGCCAGCAGCTCTACTAGGGGGCGGAACACTGAAGCTTTCTTT. Amino acid sequence: CASSSTRGRNTEAFF.

This clone was detected only a few times. The chain employs TRBV9 and TRBJ2-7; 12 nucleotides agree with TRBD2. Trimming removed 2 bases from V and 5 bases from J; junction bases left unmatched: 5. This CDR3 contains 15 residues. CDR1 is SGDLS, CDR2 YYNGEE, per germline. CDR3 sequence (DNA): TGTGCCAGCAGCGTTCAGGGACTAGCGGGCCACGAGCAGTACTTC. Amino acid sequence: CASSVQGLAGHEQYF.